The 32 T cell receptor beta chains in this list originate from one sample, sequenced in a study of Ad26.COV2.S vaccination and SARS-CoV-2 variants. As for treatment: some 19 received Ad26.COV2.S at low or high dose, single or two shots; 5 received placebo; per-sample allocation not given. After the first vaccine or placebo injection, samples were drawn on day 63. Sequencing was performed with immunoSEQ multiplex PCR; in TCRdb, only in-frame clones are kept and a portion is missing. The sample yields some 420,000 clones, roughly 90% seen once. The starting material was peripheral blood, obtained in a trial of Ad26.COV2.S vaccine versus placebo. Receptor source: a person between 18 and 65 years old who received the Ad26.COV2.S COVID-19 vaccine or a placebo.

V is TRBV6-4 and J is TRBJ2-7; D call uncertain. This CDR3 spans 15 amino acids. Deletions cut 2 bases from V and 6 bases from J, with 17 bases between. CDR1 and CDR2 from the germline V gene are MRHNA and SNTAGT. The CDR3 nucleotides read TGTGCCAGCAGTGACGTTGGACGTAGCATCGCCGAGCAGTACTTC. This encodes CASSDVGRSIAEQYF.

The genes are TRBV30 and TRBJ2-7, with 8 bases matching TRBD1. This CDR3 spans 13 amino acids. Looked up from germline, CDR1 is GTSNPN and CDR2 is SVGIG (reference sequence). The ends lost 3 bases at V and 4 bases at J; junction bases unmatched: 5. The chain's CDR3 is CAWSRTGRYEQYF. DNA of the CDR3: TGTGCCTGGAGCCGGACAGGGAGGTACGAGCAGTACTTC.

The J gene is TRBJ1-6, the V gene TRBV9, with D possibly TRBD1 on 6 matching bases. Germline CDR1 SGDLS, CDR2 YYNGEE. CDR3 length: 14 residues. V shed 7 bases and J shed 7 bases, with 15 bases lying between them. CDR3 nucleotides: TGTGCCAGCGCTCCGGGACAAAAAAATTCACCCCTCCACTTT. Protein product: CASAPGQKNSPLHF.

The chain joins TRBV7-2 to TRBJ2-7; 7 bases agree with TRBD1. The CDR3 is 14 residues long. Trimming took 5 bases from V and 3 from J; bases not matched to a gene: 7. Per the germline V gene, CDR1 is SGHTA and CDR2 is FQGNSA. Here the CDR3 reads CASSNSGQSYEQYF. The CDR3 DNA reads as TGTGCCAGCAGCAACTCGGGACAGAGCTACGAGCAGTACTTC.

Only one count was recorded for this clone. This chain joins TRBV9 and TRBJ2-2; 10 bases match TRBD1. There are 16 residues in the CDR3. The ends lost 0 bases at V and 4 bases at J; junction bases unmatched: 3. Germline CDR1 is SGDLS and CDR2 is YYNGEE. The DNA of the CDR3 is TGTGCCAGCAGCGTAGTAGGACAGGGGGTCACCGGGGAGCTGTTTTTT. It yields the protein CASSVVGQGVTGELFF. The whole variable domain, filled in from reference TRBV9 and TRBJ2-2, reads DSGVTQTPKHLITATGQRVTLRCSPRSGDLSVYWYQQSLDQGLQFLIQYYNGEERAKGNILERFSAQQFPDLHSELNLSSLELGDSALYFCASSVVGQGVTGELFFGEGSRLTVL.

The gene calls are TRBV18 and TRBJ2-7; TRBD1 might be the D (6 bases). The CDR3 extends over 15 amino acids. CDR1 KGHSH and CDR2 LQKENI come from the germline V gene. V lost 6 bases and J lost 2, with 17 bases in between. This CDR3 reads CASSVTTGLTYEQYF. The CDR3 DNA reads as TGTGCCAGCTCGGTGACGACAGGACTGACCTACGAGCAGTACTTC.

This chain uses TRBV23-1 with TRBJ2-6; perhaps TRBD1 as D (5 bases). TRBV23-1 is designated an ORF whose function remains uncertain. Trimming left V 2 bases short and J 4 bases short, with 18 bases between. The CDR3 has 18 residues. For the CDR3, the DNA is TGCGCCAGCAGTCAAACGTTAGACAGCCTGCGCGGGGCCAACGTCCTGACTTTC. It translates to CASSQTLDSLRGANVLTF.

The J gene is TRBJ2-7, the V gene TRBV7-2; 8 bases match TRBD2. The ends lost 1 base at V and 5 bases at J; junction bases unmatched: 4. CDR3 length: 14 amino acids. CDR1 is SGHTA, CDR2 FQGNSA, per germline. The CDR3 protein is CASSLEPGGNEQYF. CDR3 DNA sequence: TGTGCCAGCAGCTTAGAGCCGGGGGGGAACGAGCAGTACTTC.

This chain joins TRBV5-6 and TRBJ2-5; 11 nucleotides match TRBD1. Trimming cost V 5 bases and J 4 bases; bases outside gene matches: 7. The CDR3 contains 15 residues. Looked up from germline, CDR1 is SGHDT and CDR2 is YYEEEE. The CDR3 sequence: CASSWDRGGGETQYF. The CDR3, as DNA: TGTGCCAGCAGTTGGGACAGGGGGGGAGGAGAGACCCAGTACTTC.

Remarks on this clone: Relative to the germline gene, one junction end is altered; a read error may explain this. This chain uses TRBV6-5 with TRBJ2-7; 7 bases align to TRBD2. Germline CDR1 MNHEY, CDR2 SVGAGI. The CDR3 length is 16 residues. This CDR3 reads CASSYRGETTTYEQYF. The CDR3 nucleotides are TGTGCCAGCAGTTACCGGGGGGAGACAACCACCTACGAGCAGTATTTC.

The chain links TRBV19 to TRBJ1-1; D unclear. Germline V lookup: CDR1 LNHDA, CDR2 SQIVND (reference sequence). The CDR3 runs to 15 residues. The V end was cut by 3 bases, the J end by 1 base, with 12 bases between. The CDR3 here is CASSMRAGGNTEAFF. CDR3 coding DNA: TGTGCCAGTAGTATGAGGGCAGGAGGGAACACTGAAGCTTTCTTT.

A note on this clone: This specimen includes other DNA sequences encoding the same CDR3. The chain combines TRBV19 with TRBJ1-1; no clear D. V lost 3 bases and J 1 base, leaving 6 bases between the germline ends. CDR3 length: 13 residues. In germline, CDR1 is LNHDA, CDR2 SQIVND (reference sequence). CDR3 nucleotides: TGTGCCAGTAGTATGACTGAGAACACTGAAGCTTTCTTT. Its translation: CASSMTENTEAFF. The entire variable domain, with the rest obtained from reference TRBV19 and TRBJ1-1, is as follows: DGGITQSPKYLFRKEGQNVTLSCEQNLNHDAMYWYRQDPGQGLRLIYYSQIVNDFQKGDIAEGYSVSREKKESFPLTVTSAQKNPTAFYLCASSMTENTEAFFGQGTRLTVV.

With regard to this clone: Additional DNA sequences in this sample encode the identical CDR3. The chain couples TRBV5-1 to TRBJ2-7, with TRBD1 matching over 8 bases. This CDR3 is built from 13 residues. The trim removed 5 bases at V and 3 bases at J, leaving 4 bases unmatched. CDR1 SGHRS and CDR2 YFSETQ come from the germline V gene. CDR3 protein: CASSPGQVYEQYF. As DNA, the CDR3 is TGCGCCAGCAGTCCGGGACAGGTCTACGAGCAGTACTTC. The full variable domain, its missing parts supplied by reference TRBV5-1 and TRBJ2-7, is KAGVTQTPRYLIKTRGQQVTLSCSPISGHRSVSWYQQTPGQGLQFLFEYFSETQRNKGNFPGRFSGRQFSNSRSEMNVSTLELGDSALYLCASSPGQVYEQYFGPGTRLTVT.

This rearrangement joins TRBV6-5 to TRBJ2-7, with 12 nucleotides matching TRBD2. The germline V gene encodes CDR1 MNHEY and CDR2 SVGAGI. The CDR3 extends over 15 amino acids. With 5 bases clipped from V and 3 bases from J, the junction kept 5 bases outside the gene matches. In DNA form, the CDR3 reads TGTGCCAGCAGTACCCGGACTAGCGGGGTCTACGAGCAGTACTTC. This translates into CASSTRTSGVYEQYF.

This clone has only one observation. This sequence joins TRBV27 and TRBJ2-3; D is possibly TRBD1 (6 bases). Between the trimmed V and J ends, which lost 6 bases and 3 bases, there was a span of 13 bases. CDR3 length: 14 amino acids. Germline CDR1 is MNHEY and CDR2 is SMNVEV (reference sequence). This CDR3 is CASSPTGWTDTQYF. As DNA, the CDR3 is TGTGCCAGCAGCCCTACAGGGTGGACAGATACGCAGTATTTT.

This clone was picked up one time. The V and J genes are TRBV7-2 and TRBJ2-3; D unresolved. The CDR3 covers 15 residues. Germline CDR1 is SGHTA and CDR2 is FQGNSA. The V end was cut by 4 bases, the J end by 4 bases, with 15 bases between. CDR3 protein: CASSSWTVGSDTQYF. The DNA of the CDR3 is TGTGCCAGCAGCTCCTGGACGGTGGGTTCAGATACGCAGTATTTT.

DNA for the CDR3: TGTGCCTGGAGGGCGGACAGGATGTACGAGCAGTACTTC. Encoded protein: CAWRADRMYEQYF. V usage is TRBV30 and J usage is TRBJ2-7, with 7 bases aligning to TRBD1. The CDR3 extends over 13 amino acids. Germline V CDR1 and CDR2: GTSNPN, SVGIG (reference sequence). V lost 3 bases, J lost 4 bases, and 6 bases stayed unmatched.

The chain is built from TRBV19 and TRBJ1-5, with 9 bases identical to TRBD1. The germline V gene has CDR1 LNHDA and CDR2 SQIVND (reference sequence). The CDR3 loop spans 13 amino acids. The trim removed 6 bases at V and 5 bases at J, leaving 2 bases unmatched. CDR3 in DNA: TGTGCCAGTAGGCGGACAGGGGATCAGCCCCAGCATTTT. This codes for CASRRTGDQPQHF.

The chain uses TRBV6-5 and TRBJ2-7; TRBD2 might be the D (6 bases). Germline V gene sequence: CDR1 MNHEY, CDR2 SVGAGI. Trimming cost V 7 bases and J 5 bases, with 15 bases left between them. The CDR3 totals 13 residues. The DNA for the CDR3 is TGTGCCAGCAAGGGGAGCGGGCCTGACGAGCAGTACTTC. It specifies CASKGSGPDEQYF.

The CDR3, as DNA: TGTGCCAGCTCACCAGGGACAGGGGAAATTAGCGACGAGCAGTACTTC. Encoded protein: CASSPGTGEISDEQYF. The rearrangement joins TRBV18 to TRBJ2-7; 10 bases match TRBD1. V gave up 2 bases and J gave up 5 bases; unmatched junction bases: 9. Germline values: CDR1 KGHSH, CDR2 LQKENI. The CDR3 is 16 amino acids.

CDR3 in DNA: TGTGCCAGCAGCGTAGCCGGGACAAATACTGAAGCTTTCTTT. Translation: CASSVAGTNTEAFF. The rearrangement uses TRBV9 and TRBJ1-1, with D possibly matching TRBD1 (6 bases). The CDR3 contains 14 residues. Looked up from germline, CDR1 is SGDLS and CDR2 is YYNGEE. Trimming removed 0 bases at V and 5 bases at J, with 11 bases between.

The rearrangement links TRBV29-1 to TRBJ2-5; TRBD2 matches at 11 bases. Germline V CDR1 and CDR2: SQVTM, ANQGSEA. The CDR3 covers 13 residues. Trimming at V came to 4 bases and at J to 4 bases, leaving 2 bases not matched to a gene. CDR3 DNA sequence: TGCAGCGTTGGCACTAGCGGGGGAGAGACCCAGTACTTC. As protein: CSVGTSGGETQYF.

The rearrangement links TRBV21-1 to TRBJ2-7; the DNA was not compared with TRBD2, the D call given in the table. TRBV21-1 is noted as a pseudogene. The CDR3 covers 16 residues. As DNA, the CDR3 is TGTGCCAGCAGCAAAGGTACGGGTAAACTATCCTACGAGCAGTACTTC. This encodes CASSKGTGKLSYEQYF.

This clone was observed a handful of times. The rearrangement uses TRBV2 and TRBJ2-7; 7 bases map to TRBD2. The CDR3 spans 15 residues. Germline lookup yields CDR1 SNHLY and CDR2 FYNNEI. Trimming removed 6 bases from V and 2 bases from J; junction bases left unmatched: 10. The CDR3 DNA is TGTGCCAGCAGCAAACCCCGGGACTATACCTACGAGCAGTACTTC. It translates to CASSKPRDYTYEQYF.

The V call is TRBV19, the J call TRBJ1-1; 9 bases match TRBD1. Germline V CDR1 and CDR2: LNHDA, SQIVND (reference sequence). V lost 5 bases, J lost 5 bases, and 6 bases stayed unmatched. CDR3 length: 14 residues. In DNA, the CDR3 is TGTGCCAGTAGTCCAGGGACAGGGTATACTGAAGCTTTCTTT. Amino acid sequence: CASSPGTGYTEAFF.

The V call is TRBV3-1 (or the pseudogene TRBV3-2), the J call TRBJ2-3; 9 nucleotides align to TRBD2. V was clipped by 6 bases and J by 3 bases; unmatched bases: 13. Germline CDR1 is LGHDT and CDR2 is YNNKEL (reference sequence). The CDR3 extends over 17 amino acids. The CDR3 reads CASRRGLAGERTDTQYF. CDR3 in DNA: TGTGCCAGCAGGAGAGGATTAGCGGGGGAAAGGACAGATACGCAGTATTTT.

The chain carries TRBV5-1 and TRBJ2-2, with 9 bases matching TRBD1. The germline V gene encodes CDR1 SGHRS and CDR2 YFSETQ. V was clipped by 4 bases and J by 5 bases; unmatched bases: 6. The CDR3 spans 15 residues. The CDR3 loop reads CASSQQGAVTGELFF. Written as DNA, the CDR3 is TGCGCCAGCAGCCAACAGGGGGCTGTTACCGGGGAGCTGTTTTTT.

The CDR3 DNA is TGTGCCAGCAGCTCCACCCAAGCTTTCTTT. The encoded protein is CASSSTQAFF. V usage is TRBV28 and J usage is TRBJ1-1; D remains unclear. V lost 6 bases to trimming and J lost 9 bases, with 8 bases between them. The CDR3 extends over 10 amino acids. Germline values: CDR1 MDHEN, CDR2 SYDVKM.

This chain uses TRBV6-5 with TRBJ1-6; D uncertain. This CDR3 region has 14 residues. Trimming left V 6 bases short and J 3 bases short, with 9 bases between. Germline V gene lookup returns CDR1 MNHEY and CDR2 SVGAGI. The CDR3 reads CASRDRFYNSPLHF. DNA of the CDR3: TGTGCCAGCAGGGATCGGTTCTATAATTCACCCCTCCACTTT.

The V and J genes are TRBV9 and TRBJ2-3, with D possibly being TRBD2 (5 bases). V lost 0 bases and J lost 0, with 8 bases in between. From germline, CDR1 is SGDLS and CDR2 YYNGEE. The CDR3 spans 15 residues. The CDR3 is CASSVDLASTDTQYF. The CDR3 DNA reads TGTGCCAGCAGCGTAGACCTAGCAAGCACAGATACGCAGTATTTT.

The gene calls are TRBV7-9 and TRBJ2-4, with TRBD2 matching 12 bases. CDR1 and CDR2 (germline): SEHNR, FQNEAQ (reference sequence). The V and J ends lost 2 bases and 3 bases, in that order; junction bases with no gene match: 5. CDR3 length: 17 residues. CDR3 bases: TGTGCCAGCAGCTTAACTAGCGGGGGGACGGTCAAAAACATTCAGTACTTC. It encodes CASSLTSGGTVKNIQYF.

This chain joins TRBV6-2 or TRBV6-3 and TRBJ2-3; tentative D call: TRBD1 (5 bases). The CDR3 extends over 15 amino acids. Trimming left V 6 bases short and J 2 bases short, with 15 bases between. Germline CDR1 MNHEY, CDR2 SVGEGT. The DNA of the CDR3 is TGTGCCAGCAGCAAGACAGCGAGAGACACAGATACGCAGTATTTT. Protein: CASSKTARDTDTQYF.